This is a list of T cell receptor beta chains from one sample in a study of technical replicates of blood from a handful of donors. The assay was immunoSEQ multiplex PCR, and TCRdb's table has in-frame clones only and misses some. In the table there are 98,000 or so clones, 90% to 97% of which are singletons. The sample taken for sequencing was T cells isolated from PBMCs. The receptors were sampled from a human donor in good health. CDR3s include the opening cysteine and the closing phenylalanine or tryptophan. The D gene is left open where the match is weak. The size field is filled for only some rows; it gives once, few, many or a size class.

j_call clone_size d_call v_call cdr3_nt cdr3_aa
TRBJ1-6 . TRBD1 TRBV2 TGTGCCGGACGACAGGGTACTTCACCCCTCCACTTT CAGRQGTSPLHF
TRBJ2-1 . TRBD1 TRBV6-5 TGTGCCAGCAGTTACCAGGGGGCGCTGGGCAATGAGCAGTTCTTC CASSYQGALGNEQFF
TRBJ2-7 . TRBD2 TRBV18 TGTGCCAGCTCACCCCCGACTAGCGGGAAGTACGAGCAGTACTTC CASSPPTSGKYEQYF
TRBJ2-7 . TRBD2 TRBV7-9 TGTGCCAGCAGCTTACTAGCGGGAGGGGTGTTCCCGCAGTACTTC CASSLLAGGVFPQYF
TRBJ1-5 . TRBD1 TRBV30 TGTGCCTGGAGCGAATACAGGGGTGATCAGCCCCAGCATTTT CAWSEYRGDQPQHF
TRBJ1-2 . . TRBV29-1 TGCAGCGCTGTGGACAGCTGGGACTATGGCTACACCTTC CSAVDSWDYGYTF
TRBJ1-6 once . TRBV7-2 TGTGCCAGCAGCTTTGGGGCCGGTTCACCCCTCCACTTT CASSFGAGSPLHF
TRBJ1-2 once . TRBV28 TGTGCCAGCAAAAGACAGGCCGGTTACTATGGCTACACCTTC CASKRQAGYYGYTF
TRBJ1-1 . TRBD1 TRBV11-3 TGTGCCAGCAGCAAGGGACAGGGTTATATTGAAGCTTTCTTT CASSKGQGYIEAFF
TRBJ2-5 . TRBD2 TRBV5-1 TGCGCCAGCAGCCCGGGACTAGCGGGGCGAGGGGAGACCCAGTACTTC CASSPGLAGRGETQYF
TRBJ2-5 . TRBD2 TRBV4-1 TGCGCCAGCAGCCATCCCGGACTAGCGGGAGGGCCGGGACAAGAGACCCAGTACTTC CASSHPGLAGGPGQETQYF
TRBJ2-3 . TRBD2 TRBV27 TGTGCCAGCAGTTTATTTCTAGCGGGACTAGATACGCAGTATTTT CASSLFLAGLDTQYF
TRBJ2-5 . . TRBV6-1 TGTGCCAGCCAGAGGGGAGGAGAGACCCAGTACTTC CASQRGGETQYF
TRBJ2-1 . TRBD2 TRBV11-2 TGTGCCAGCAGCCCGGGTCTAGCGGTTCAATACAATGAGCAGTTCTTC CASSPGLAVQYNEQFF
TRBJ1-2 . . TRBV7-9 TGTGCCAGCAGCCCGCCACGGGGGACGGAACAGGCTAACTATGGCTACACCTTC CASSPPRGTEQANYGYTF
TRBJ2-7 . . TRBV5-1 TGCGCCAGCGGGGATCAGGGATACGAGCAGTACTTC CASGDQGYEQYF
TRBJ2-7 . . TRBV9 TGTGCCAGCAGCGTAGGGGTCAGGGGGGTCTACGAGCAGTACTTC CASSVGVRGVYEQYF
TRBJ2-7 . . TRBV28 TGTGCCAGCAGTATACGACAGTCGCTAACCTACGAGCAGTACTTC CASSIRQSLTYEQYF
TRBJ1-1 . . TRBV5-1 TGCGTCAGCCGTATAACAGGGTCGAACACTGAAGCTTTCTTT CVSRITGSNTEAFF
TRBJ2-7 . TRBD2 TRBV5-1 TGCGCCAGCAGCCAGGGACTAGCGGGGTCCTACGAGCAGTACTTC CASSQGLAGSYEQYF
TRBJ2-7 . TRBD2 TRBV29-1 TGCAGCGTTTGTAGCGGGAGACTATCCGAGCAGTACTTC CSVCSGRLSEQYF
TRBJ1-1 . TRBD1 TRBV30 TGTGCCGGGGTTCCAGGGGGCGAAGCTTTCTTT CAGVPGGEAFF
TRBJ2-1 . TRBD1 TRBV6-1 TGTGCCAGCAGTCCGGGACAGGGGGTCTACAATGAGCAGTTCTTC CASSPGQGVYNEQFF
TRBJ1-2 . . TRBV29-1 TGCAGCGACAATGAAACCCCAGGGGCTGGCTATGGCTACACCTTC CSDNETPGAGYGYTF
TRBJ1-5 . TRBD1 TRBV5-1 TGCGCCAGCAGCTTGGGGGACAGCGGTCAGCCCCAGCATTTT CASSLGDSGQPQHF
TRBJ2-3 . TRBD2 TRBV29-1 TGCAGCGTTGAACTAGCGGCAGATACGCAGTATTTT CSVELAADTQYF
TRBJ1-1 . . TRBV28 TGTGCCAGCAGTCTCCTGGGGGGAGGGGGTTTCTTT CASSLLGGGGFF
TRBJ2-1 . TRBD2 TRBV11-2 TGTGGGACTAGCGGGAGAAGCTACAATGAGCAGTTCTTC CGTSGRSYNEQFF
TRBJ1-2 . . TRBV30 TGTGCCTGGAGTGTTGGTAGCGGCTACACCTTC CAWSVGSGYTF
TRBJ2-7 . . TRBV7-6 TGTGCCAGGGGCCCAGGGGCCGAGCAGTACTTC CARGPGAEQYF
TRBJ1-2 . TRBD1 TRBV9 TGTGCCAGCAGCGCCCCCATAGACAGGGATGCGTCAGGGGGCTACACCTTC CASSAPIDRDASGGYTF
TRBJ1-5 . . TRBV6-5 TGTGCCAGCAGTAGGTCAGGGACTCGTCAGCCCCAGCATTTT CASSRSGTRQPQHF
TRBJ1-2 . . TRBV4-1 TGCGCCAGCAGCCAAGGACAGTTATATGGCTACACCTTC CASSQGQLYGYTF
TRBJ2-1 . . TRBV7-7 TGTGCCAGCAGCTTGGGTTCTAGCGTCCCTGAGCAGTTCTTC CASSLGSSVPEQFF
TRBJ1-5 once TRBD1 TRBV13 TGTGCCAGCAGCTTCTCGCCCCCAGGGGGATATAGCAATCAGCCCCAGCATTTT CASSFSPPGGYSNQPQHF
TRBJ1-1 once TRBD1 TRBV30 TGTGCCTGGGGTGGGGACAGGGTAACTGAAGCTTTCTTT CAWGGDRVTEAFF
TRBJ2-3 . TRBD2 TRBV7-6 TGTGCCAGCAGCGGAGCGGGAGTCACGCAGCAAACGCAGTATTTT CASSGAGVTQQTQYF
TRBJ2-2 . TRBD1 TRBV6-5 TGTGCCAGCAGGCGGACAGGGGGAAACACCGGGGAGCTGTTTTTT CASRRTGGNTGELFF
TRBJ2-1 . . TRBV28 TGTGCCAGCAGCCTGGACGGGGATCGGGAGCAGTTCTTC CASSLDGDREQFF
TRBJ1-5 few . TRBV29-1 TGCAGCGTTAGTGGGGACATGTATCAGCCCCAGCATTTT CSVSGDMYQPQHF
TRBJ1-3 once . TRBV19 TGTGCCAGTAGCCTGGGGGGGAGGGTCGGAAACACCATATATTTT CASSLGGRVGNTIYF
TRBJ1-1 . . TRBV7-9 TGTGCCAGCAGGACTCGTGAGGACACTGAAGCTTTCTTT CASRTREDTEAFF
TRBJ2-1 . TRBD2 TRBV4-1 TGCGCCAGCAGCCAAGTGGGAGGGGATGGCGATGAGCAGTTCTTC CASSQVGGDGDEQFF
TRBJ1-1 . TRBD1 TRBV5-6 TGTGCCAGCAGCCGACAGGGCACTGAAGCTTTCTTT CASSRQGTEAFF
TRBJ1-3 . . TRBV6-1 TGTGCCAGCAGTGAAGAGCCCAGGGGAGGAAACACCATATATTTT CASSEEPRGGNTIYF
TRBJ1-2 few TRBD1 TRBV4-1 TGCGCCAGCAGCCAAGCAGGGGGCGCTGGCTATGGCTACACCTTC CASSQAGGAGYGYTF
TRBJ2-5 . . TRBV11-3 TGTGCCAGCAGCTATGGGCTAGTAGCGGCTCGGCAAGAGACCCAGTACTTC CASSYGLVAARQETQYF
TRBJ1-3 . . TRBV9 TGTGCCAGCAGCGTAGAGGGGGTCTCTGGAAACACCATATATTTT CASSVEGVSGNTIYF
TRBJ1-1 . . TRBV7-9 TGTGCCAGCACGTTCGGACAGCCTACTGAAGCTTTCTTT CASTFGQPTEAFF
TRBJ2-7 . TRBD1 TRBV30 TGTGCCCGCGCCACCGGGACAGGGGCCCCCTACGAGCAGTACTTC CARATGTGAPYEQYF
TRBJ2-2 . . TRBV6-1 TGTGCCAGCAGCGCTCTACCCAGGTCCGGGGAGCTGTTTTTT CASSALPRSGELFF
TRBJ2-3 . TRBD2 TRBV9 TGTGCCAGCGGGCTAGCGGGTGAGGTCACAGATACGCAGTATTTT CASGLAGEVTDTQYF
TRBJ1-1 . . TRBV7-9 TGTGCCAGCAGCCTGGGGCACCTTGGATCCACTGAAGCTTTCTTT CASSLGHLGSTEAFF
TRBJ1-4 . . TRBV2 TGTGCCAGCAGTGACAGGGGAAGGGAAAAACTGTTTTTT CASSDRGREKLFF
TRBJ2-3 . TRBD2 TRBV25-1 TGTGCCAGCAGTGACTGGTCTAGCGGGAGGGAAAGCACAGATACGCAGTATTTT CASSDWSSGRESTDTQYF